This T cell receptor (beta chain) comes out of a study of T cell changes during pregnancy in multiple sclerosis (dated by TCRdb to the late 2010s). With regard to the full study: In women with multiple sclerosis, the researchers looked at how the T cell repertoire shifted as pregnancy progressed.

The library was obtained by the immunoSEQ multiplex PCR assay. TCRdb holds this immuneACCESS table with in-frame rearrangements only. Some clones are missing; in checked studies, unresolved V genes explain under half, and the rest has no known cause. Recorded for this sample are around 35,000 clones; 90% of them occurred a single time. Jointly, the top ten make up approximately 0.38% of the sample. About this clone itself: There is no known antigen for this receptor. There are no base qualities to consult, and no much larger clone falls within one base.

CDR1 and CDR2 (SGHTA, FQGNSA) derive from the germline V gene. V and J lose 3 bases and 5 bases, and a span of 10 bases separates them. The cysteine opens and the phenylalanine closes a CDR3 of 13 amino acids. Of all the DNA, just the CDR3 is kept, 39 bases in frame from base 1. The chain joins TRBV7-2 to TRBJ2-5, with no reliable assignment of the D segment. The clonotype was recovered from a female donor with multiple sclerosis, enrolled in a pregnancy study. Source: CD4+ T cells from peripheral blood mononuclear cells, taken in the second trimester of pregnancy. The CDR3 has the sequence CASSFQSSETQYF. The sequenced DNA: TGTGCCAGCAGCTTTCAGTCTTCGGAGACCCAGTACTTC.